These T cell receptor beta chains were read from a single sample in a study of ipilimumab plus nivolumab after autologous stem cell transplantation. Using immunoSEQ multiplex PCR, the repertoire was profiled, and TCRdb retains in-frame clones only, with some absent. The sample comprises over 10,000 clones, 69% of which are singletons, and roughly 31% rests with the top ten. The sequencing here drew on PBMCs, taken in a trial of ipilimumab plus nivolumab as post-transplant consolidation. The receptors here all came from a male donor with diffuse large B-cell lymphoma. Both conserved end residues are part of each CDR3. The order of the fields is clone size, J gene, D gene, V gene, CDR3 DNA, CDR3 protein. D genes are given only for firm matches. Part of the rows lack a size; the others show once, few, many or a class for expanded clones.

>.|TRBJ1-5|TRBD1|TRBV7-2
TGTGCCAGCAGCAATAGACAGGGGGCAGGTCAGCCCCAGCATTTT
CASSNRQGAGQPQHF
>.|TRBJ2-7|.|TRBV15
TGTGCCACCAGCAGAGATCTGACCTACGAGCAGTACTTC
CATSRDLTYEQYF
>many|TRBJ1-1|.|TRBV7-4
TGTGCCAGCAGCTTAGGAACAGGGAACACTGAAGCTTTCTTT
CASSLGTGNTEAFF
>.|TRBJ2-3|TRBD2|TRBV19
TGTGCCAGTAGGCTGGCGACTAGCGGATACACAGATACGCAGTATTTT
CASRLATSGYTDTQYF
>.|TRBJ1-1|TRBD1|TRBV5-1
TGCGCCAGCAGCAGAGGGGGCGTATCAGGGGGAGCCCTAGGAATCATGAACACTGAAGCTTTCTTT
CASSRGGVSGGALGIMNTEAFF
>few|TRBJ2-7|TRBD2|TRBV18
TGTGCCAGCTCGACGGACGGGGGGGAAAACTACGAGCAGTACTTC
CASSTDGGENYEQYF
>.|TRBJ1-1|TRBD1|TRBV12-5
TGTGCTAGTGGTTTGGAGCTGACAGGGGCAGGCACTGAAGCTTTCTTT
CASGLELTGAGTEAFF
>.|TRBJ2-1|TRBD2|TRBV11-3
TGTGCCAGCAGCAATCTAGCGGGAGGGCTCGATGAGCAGTTCTTC
CASSNLAGGLDEQFF
>.|TRBJ2-7|.|TRBV5-6
TGTGCCAGCAGCTTCCCAGGGGAAATGTACGAGCAGTACTTC
CASSFPGEMYEQYF
>.|TRBJ2-1|.|TRBV5-1
TGCGCCAGCAAGGGGCAGGAGAAAAACCCCAATGAGCAGTTCTTC
CASKGQEKNPNEQFF
>.|TRBJ2-7|TRBD1|TRBV18
TGTGCCAGCTCACCGGGACAGGGTTCACAACTCTTC
CASSPGQGSQLF
>few|TRBJ2-1|.|TRBV7-9
TGTGCCAGCGGGGGAAATGAGCAGTTCTTC
CASGGNEQFF
>.|TRBJ2-7|.|TRBV7-2
TGTGCCAGCAGCTTAGACCCGACGCTTGGGCAGTACTTC
CASSLDPTLGQYF
>medium-sized|TRBJ2-2|.|TRBV4-2
TGTGCCAGCAGCCCAGCCGCGGGTAGCGGGGAGCTGTTTTTT
CASSPAAGSGELFF
>.|TRBJ2-7|.|TRBV18
TGTGCCAGCTCACCTGGCTCCTACGAGCAGTACTTC
CASSPGSYEQYF
>medium-sized|TRBJ2-1|.|TRBV7-7
TGTGCCAGCAGCTTAGGTGAAGGGAATGAGCAGTTCTTC
CASSLGEGNEQFF
>few|TRBJ2-3|TRBD2|TRBV9
TGTGCCAGCAGCGTCAAACTAGCGGGGGGGCCCGGCACAGATACGCAGTATTTT
CASSVKLAGGPGTDTQYF
>.|TRBJ1-4|TRBD1|TRBV28
TGTGCCAGCAGTTTAGGACAGGGACCCGACGAAAAACTGTTTTTT
CASSLGQGPDEKLFF
>.|TRBJ1-1|.|TRBV6-5
TGTGCCAGCAGTTTTACAGGGAACACTGAAGCTTTCTTT
CASSFTGNTEAFF
>.|TRBJ1-2|.|TRBV28
TGTGCCAGCAGTTTATGGAGAAAGGGTTGGACCTATGGCTACACCTTC
CASSLWRKGWTYGYTF
>many|TRBJ1-6|.|TRBV7-6
TGTGCCAGCAGCTTAAACGGGGCGGGAAATTCACCCCTCCACTTT
CASSLNGAGNSPLHF
>.|TRBJ1-5|.|TRBV2
TGTGCCAGCAGTGAACCGGGGCCCCAGCATTTT
CASSEPGPQHF
>.|TRBJ1-4|TRBD1|TRBV7-8
TGTGCCAGCAGCCCTGGGACAGGGAATGAAAAACTGTTTTTT
CASSPGTGNEKLFF